Below are 21 T cell receptor beta chains sequenced from a single sample in a study of OX40 agonist ivuxolimab in advanced cancers. This table comes from immunoSEQ multiplex PCR, and its TCRdb copy is limited to in-frame clones, with some not included. The table records about 26,000 clones, 70% to 90% of them present only once. This specimen consisted of CD4+ or CD8+ T cells sorted from blood, obtained in a trial of the OX40 agonist ivuxolimab. The source of these receptors is an adult with an advanced solid tumor such as melanoma, head and neck, liver or kidney cancer.

V usage is TRBV7-9 and J usage is TRBJ1-6; 10 nucleotides align to TRBD1. J lost 7 bases, V lost 5 bases, and 5 bases had no gene match. Germline V gene data show CDR1 as SEHNR and CDR2 as FQNEAQ (reference sequence). CDR3 length: 15 residues. CDR3 protein: CASSPPGQGNSPLHF. The CDR3 DNA is TGTGCCAGCAGCCCGCCGGGACAGGGGAATTCACCCCTCCACTTT. Full variable domain (remainder filled in from reference TRBV7-9 and TRBJ1-6): DTGVSQNPRHKITKRGQNVTFRCDPISEHNRLYWYRQTLGQGPEFLTYFQNEAQLEKSRLLSDRFSAERPKGSFSTLEIQRTEQGDSAMYLCASSPPGQGNSPLHFGNGTRLTVT.

This chain links TRBV7-8 with TRBJ1-1, with TRBD1 matching over 7 bases. The CDR3 spans 17 residues. From germline, CDR1 is SGHVS and CDR2 FQNEAQ. Germline trimming cut 6 bases from V and 8 bases from J; bases unmatched to any gene: 21. This CDR3 reads CASSRFQQGMGLLEAFF. For the CDR3, the DNA is TGTGCCAGCAGTCGATTCCAACAGGGGATGGGTCTGTTAGAAGCTTTCTTT.

The V and J genes are TRBV5-4 and TRBJ2-7; 9 nucleotides align to TRBD2. CDR1 is SGHNT and CDR2 is YYREEE in the germline V gene (reference sequence). The CDR3 has 15 residues. V lost 5 bases and J lost 2; bases outside the gene matches: 8. CDR3 coding DNA: TGTGCCAGCAGTTTTAGCGGGAGCCCTCCCTACGAGCAGTACTTC. Its protein is CASSFSGSPPYEQYF. The full variable domain, completed using reference TRBV5-4 and TRBJ2-7, is ETGVTQSPTHLIKTRGQQVTLRCSSQSGHNTVSWYQQALGQGPQFIFQYYREEENGRGNFPPRFSGLQFPNYSSELNVNALELDDSALYLCASSFSGSPPYEQYFGPGTRLTVT.

The chain has TRBV5-4 and TRBJ2-2; no definite D call. The ends were cut back, 3 bases at V and 5 bases at J, with 14 bases in the middle. The CDR3 has 15 amino acids. Per the germline V gene, CDR1 is SGHNT and CDR2 is YYREEE (reference sequence). The CDR3 sequence is CASSSRPFRTGELFF. The CDR3 bases are TGTGCCAGCAGCTCCCGGCCTTTTCGGACCGGGGAGCTGTTTTTT.

This chain uses TRBV13 with TRBJ2-5, with unresolved D. Per the germline V gene, CDR1 is PRHDT and CDR2 is FYEKMQ (reference sequence). The ends were cut back, 4 bases at V and 2 bases at J, with 5 bases in the middle. The CDR3 is 12 amino acids. CDR3 bases: TGTGCCAGCAGCTCTTCTCAAGAGACCCAGTACTTC. Amino acid sequence: CASSSSQETQYF.

The chain carries TRBV5-4 and TRBJ2-1; TRBD2 is a possible D gene (6 bases). From germline, CDR1 is SGHNT and CDR2 YYREEE (reference sequence). V shed 0 bases and J shed 3 bases, with 19 bases lying between them. The CDR3 loop spans 18 amino acids. The CDR3 sequence: CASSLAVSLSGFYNEQFF. For the CDR3, the DNA is TGTGCCAGCAGCTTGGCCGTTTCCCTCAGCGGGTTCTACAATGAGCAGTTCTTC.

This sequence joins TRBV19 and TRBJ2-1; 7 bases fit TRBD2. V lost 7 bases and J lost 4; bases outside the gene matches: 4. The CDR3 has 13 residues. From germline, CDR1 is LNHDA and CDR2 SQIVND (reference sequence). In DNA, the CDR3 is TGTGCCAGTACCCTGGGAGGGTACAATGAGCAGTTCTTC. Translating gives CASTLGGYNEQFF.

The V and J genes are TRBV6-1 and TRBJ2-2, with D hard to call. The length of the CDR3 is 14 residues. The germline V and J ends were trimmed by 2 bases and 1 base, with 5 bases remaining between them. Per the germline V gene, CDR1 is MNHNS and CDR2 is SASEGT. CDR3 region: CASSETRNTGELFF. The CDR3 nucleotides are TGTGCCAGCAGTGAAACAAGGAACACCGGGGAGCTGTTTTTT.

This clone has a handful of counts. The genes are TRBV29-1 and TRBJ1-2, with D possibly being TRBD1 (6 bases). The ends were cut back, 4 bases at V and 8 bases at J, with 8 bases in the middle. Germline V gives CDR1 SQVTM, CDR2 ANQGSEA. CDR3 size: 10 residues. CDR3 coding DNA: TGCAGCGTTGGGGGGCTGGGCTACACCTTC. Translating it yields CSVGGLGYTF.

The chain combines TRBV9 with TRBJ1-3; no definite D call. CDR3 length equals 14 residues. The ends were cut back, 6 bases at V and 0 bases at J, with 10 bases in the middle. CDR1 is SGDLS and CDR2 is YYNGEE in the germline V gene. CDR3 bases: TGTGCCAGCAAAGGCGGAGGCTCTGGAAACACCATATATTTT. This encodes CASKGGGSGNTIYF.

The V and J genes are TRBV9 and TRBJ1-2, with D maybe TRBD1 (5 bases). Germline-derived CDR1 and CDR2 are SGDLS and YYNGEE. This CDR3 has 15 amino acids. V was trimmed by 3 bases and J by 8 bases, leaving 20 bases between them. Here the CDR3 reads CASSEPAAGVYGYTF. CDR3 nucleotides: TGTGCCAGCAGCGAGCCAGCGGCGGGGGTTTACGGCTACACCTTC.

This clone was observed once. The chain uses TRBV19 and TRBJ1-1; possibly TRBD1 for D (5 bases). This CDR3 comprises 12 residues. Germline CDR1 LNHDA, CDR2 SQIVND (reference sequence). With 3 bases removed from V and 3 bases from J, the gap between germline ends came to 5 bases. CDR3 protein: CASSMGDTEAFF. Written as DNA, the CDR3 is TGTGCCAGTAGTATGGGGGACACTGAAGCTTTCTTT. The complete variable domain, with remaining parts taken from reference TRBV19 and TRBJ1-1, reads DGGITQSPKYLFRKEGQNVTLSCEQNLNHDAMYWYRQDPGQGLRLIYYSQIVNDFQKGDIAEGYSVSREKKESFPLTVTSAQKNPTAFYLCASSMGDTEAFFGQGTRLTVV.

The chain recombines TRBV14 with TRBJ2-4; D is perhaps TRBD2 (6 bases). The CDR3 length is 18 residues. V lost 1 base, J lost 0 bases, and 16 bases lay in between. Germline V gene lookup returns CDR1 SGHDN and CDR2 FVKESK. CDR3 nucleotides: TGTGCCAGCAGCCAAGGACCCGCAGGGACTTCAGCCAAAAACATTCAGTACTTC. Translating it yields CASSQGPAGTSAKNIQYF.

The gene calls are TRBV14 and TRBJ1-1, with no clear D. This CDR3 region has 10 residues. CDR1 is SGHDN and CDR2 is FVKESK in the germline V gene. Trimming left V 5 bases short and J 2 bases short, with 0 bases between. CDR3 DNA sequence: TGTGCCAGCAGCAACACTGAAGCTTTCTTT. Protein: CASSNTEAFF.

V and J are TRBV30 and TRBJ1-4; 7 nucleotides agree with TRBD1. V gave up 2 bases and J gave up 6 bases; unmatched junction bases: 6. Germline V gives CDR1 GTSNPN, CDR2 SVGIG (reference sequence). This CDR3 is 14 amino acids long. This chain's CDR3 is CAWSTGAGDEKLFF. The DNA of the CDR3 is TGTGCCTGGAGTACAGGGGCGGGGGATGAAAAACTGTTTTTT.

The sample holds one count of this clone. V gene TRBV14 combines with J gene TRBJ2-7, with D possibly matching TRBD2 (7 bases). The CDR3 contains 15 residues. CDR1 and CDR2 from the germline V gene are SGHDN and FVKESK. V lost 1 base, J lost 3 bases, and 13 bases lay in between. The CDR3 loop is CASSQGGGGFYEQYF. CDR3 DNA sequence: TGTGCCAGCAGCCAAGGAGGGGGAGGGTTCTACGAGCAGTACTTC.

The V gene is TRBV7-9, the J gene TRBJ2-3; 7 positions match TRBD2. Germline-derived CDR1 and CDR2 are SEHNR and FQNEAQ (reference sequence). V was pared by 5 bases and J by 0 bases, with 2 bases of the junction left unmatched. The CDR3 loop spans 14 amino acids. The CDR3 sequence is CASSTSVSTDTQYF. The CDR3 region has the DNA TGTGCCAGCAGCACTAGCGTTAGCACAGATACGCAGTATTTT.

V gene TRBV4-3 combines with J gene TRBJ1-2; D gene uncertain. The CDR3 is 14 residues long. Germline V CDR1 and CDR2: LGHNA, YSLEER. The ends were cut back, 1 base at V and 4 bases at J, with 10 bases in the middle. CDR3 nucleotide sequence: TGCGCCAGCAGCCAAGGGTCCACTTTCTATGGCTACACCTTC. Translated: CASSQGSTFYGYTF.

The chain joins TRBV6-1 to TRBJ1-1; 7 bases map to TRBD1. The length of the CDR3 is 14 residues. The junction had 6 bases not matched to a gene; V was cut back by 7 bases and J by 1 base. The V gene's germline CDR1 is MNHNS and CDR2 SASEGT. The CDR3, as DNA: TGTGCCAGCACTCGGGACAGCGAGAACACTGAAGCTTTCTTT. Encoded protein: CASTRDSENTEAFF.

The chain joins TRBV5-6 to TRBJ2-7, with D perhaps matching TRBD1 (6 bases). V was trimmed by 2 bases and J by 1 base, leaving 7 bases between them. The CDR3 is 13 residues long. The germline V gene has CDR1 SGHDT and CDR2 YYEEEE. CDR3 amino acids: CASSFGQSYEQYF. CDR3 coding DNA: TGTGCCAGCAGCTTCGGACAGTCCTACGAGCAGTACTTC.

This clone has only one observation. V is TRBV4-3 and J is TRBJ2-5, with D unresolved. Trimming removed 4 bases at V and 2 bases at J, with 14 bases between. The CDR3 is made up of 15 amino acids. Per the germline V gene, CDR1 is LGHNA and CDR2 is YSLEER. The CDR3 loop is CASSPSGTEQETQYF. The CDR3 DNA follows: TGCGCCAGCAGCCCCAGTGGAACGGAGCAAGAGACCCAGTACTTC.